This T cell receptor beta chain originates from a study of T cell changes during pregnancy in multiple sclerosis. Only in-frame clones appear in the TCRdb table, and some are missing; sequencing was by immunoSEQ multiplex PCR. The repertoire has about 61,000 clones, 70% to 90% of them found once; the top ten carry approximately 1%. V shed 2 bases and J 5 bases; nucleotides not matched to a gene: 9. The CDR3 length is 16 residues. CDR1 and CDR2 from the germline V gene are SGHVS and FNYEAQ. This rearrangement joins TRBV7-6 to TRBJ2-7, with 10 positions matching TRBD1. The TCR sequence derives from a female donor in good health, enrolled as a control in a pregnancy study. Here the sequenced sample was peripheral blood, taken in the first trimester of pregnancy. The CDR3 spells CASSLSGTGAGHEQYF. CDR3 nucleotide sequence: TGTGCCAGCAGCTTATCCGGGACAGGGGCGGGCCACGAGCAGTACTTC. The full variable domain, in which reference TRBV7-6 and TRBJ2-7 provide the parts outside the CDR3, is GAGVSQSPRYKVTKRGQDVALRCDPISGHVSLYWYRQALGQGPEFLTYFNYEAQQDKSGLPNDRFSAERPEGSISTLTIQRTEQRDSAMYRCASSLSGTGAGHEQYFGPGTRLTVT.